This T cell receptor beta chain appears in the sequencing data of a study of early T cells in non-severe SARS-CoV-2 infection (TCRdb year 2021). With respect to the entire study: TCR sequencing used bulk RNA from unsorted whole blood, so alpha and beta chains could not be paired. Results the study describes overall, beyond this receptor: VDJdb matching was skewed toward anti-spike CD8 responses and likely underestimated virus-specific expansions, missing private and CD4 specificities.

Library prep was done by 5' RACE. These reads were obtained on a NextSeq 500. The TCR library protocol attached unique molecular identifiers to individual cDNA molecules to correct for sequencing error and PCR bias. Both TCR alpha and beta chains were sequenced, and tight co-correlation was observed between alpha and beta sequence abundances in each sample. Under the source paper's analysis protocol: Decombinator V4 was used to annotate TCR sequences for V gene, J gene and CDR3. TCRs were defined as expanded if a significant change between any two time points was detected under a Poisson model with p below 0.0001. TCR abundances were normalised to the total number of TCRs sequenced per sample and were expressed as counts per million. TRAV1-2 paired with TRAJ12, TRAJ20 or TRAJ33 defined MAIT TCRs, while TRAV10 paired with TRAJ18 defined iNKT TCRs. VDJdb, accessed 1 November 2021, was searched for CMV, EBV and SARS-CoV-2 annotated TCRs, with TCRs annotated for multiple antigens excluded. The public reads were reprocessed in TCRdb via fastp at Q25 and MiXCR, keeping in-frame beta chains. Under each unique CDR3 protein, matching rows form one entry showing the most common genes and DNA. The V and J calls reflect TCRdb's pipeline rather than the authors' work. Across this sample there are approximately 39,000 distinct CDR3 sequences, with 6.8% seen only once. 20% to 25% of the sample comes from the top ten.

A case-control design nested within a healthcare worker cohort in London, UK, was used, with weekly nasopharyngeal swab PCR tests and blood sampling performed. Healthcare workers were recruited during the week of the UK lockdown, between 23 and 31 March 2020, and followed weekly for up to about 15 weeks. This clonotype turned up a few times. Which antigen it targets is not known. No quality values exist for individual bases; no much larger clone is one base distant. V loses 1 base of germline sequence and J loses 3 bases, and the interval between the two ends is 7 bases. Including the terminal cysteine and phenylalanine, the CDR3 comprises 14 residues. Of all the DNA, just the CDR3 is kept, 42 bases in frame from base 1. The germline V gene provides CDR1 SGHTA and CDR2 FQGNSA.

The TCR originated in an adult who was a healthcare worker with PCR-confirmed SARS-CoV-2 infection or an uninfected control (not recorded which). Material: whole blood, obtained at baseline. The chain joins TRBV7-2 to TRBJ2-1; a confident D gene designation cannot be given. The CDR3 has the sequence CASSLGPRYNEQFF. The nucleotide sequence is TGTGCCAGCAGCTTAGGTCCCCGCTACAATGAGCAGTTCTTC.